The 8 T cell receptor beta chains in this list originate from one sample, sequenced in a study of cytomegalovirus exposure and HLA in healthy donors. With 60 Vbeta and 13 Jbeta primers, the PCR was carried out. Method: immunoSEQ multiplex PCR; TCRdb's copy keeps in-frame clones and lacks some. The sample yields 100,000 or so clones, 78% seen once. Sequenced material: PBMCs. The receptor source for this set is a man aged 25-45 years in good health and CMV-seronegative.

J is TRBJ1-3 and V is TRBV6-5, with D unresolved. This CDR3 contains 14 residues. V lost 2 bases, J lost 0 bases, and 5 bases lay in between. Germline-derived CDR1 and CDR2 are MNHEY and SVGAGI. CDR3: CASSYGGSGNTIYF. The CDR3 DNA follows: TGTGCCAGCAGTTACGGAGGCTCTGGAAACACCATATATTTT.

The chain has TRBV29-1 and TRBJ1-1; maybe TRBD1 (5 bases). Trimming stripped 5 bases from V and 11 bases from J, with 12 bases between. This CDR3 is 10 amino acids long. Germline CDR1 is SQVTM and CDR2 is ANQGSEA. CDR3 region: CSVRPGRAFF. The CDR3 DNA reads TGCAGCGTTAGGCCAGGGCGGGCTTTCTTT.

The V and J genes are TRBV28 and TRBJ2-2, with D maybe TRBD1 (6 bases). Germline CDR1 reads MDHEN; CDR2 reads SYDVKM. Trimming took off 4 bases at V and 3 bases at J, with 12 bases between the two ends. This CDR3 spans 15 amino acids. The CDR3 sequence is CASSWGQGYTGELFF. CDR3 nucleotides: TGTGCCAGCAGTTGGGGTCAGGGGTACACCGGGGAGCTGTTTTTT.

This chain joins TRBV7-9 and TRBJ2-5; no clear D. The DNA matches TRBJ2-7 better at its end, which makes the J call doubtful. The CDR3 runs to 11 residues. Per germline, CDR1 SEHNR and CDR2 FQNEAQ (reference sequence). CDR3 sequence: CASSVRVEQYF. The CDR3 nucleotides read TGTGCCAGCAGCGTACGCGTCGAGCAGTACTTC.

This sequence joins TRBV7-9 and TRBJ1-2, with TRBD1 as a possible D gene (6 bases). Germline V lookup: CDR1 SEHNR, CDR2 FQNEAQ (reference sequence). The V end was cut by 2 bases, the J end by 9 bases, with 10 bases between. This CDR3 has 12 amino acids. The DNA for the CDR3 is TGTGCCAGCAGCTTACCCCAGGGGAGCTACACCTTC. As protein: CASSLPQGSYTF. Together with reference TRBV7-9 and TRBJ1-2, the CDR3 gives the full variable domain: DTGVSQNPRHKITKRGQNVTFRCDPISEHNRLYWYRQTLGQGPEFLTYFQNEAQLEKSRLLSDRFSAERPKGSFSTLEIQRTEQGDSAMYLCASSLPQGSYTFGSGTRLTVV.

The chain is built from TRBV28 and TRBJ1-3; D is unresolved. The CDR3 is 14 amino acids. Germline CDR1 reads MDHEN; CDR2 reads SYDVKM. The germline V and J ends were trimmed by 4 bases and 0 bases, with 7 bases remaining between them. In nucleotides, the CDR3 is TGTGCCAGCAGTTCGCGGTTCTCTGGAAACACCATATATTTT. Translated, it gives CASSSRFSGNTIYF.

CDR3 DNA: TGTGCCAGCAGCCCCACTAGCGGGGAGCCCTACGAGCAGTACTTC. It codes for CASSPTSGEPYEQYF. The V call is TRBV9, the J call TRBJ2-7, with 10 nucleotides matching TRBD2. Germline CDR1 reads SGDLS; CDR2 reads YYNGEE. V dropped 4 bases and J dropped 2; count of bases not matched to a gene: 6. The CDR3 consists of 15 residues.

The CDR3 loop is CASSLNLQGGHTEAFF. CDR3 DNA: TGTGCCAGCAGCTTAAACCTACAGGGTGGGCACACTGAAGCTTTCTTT. The genes are TRBV7-2 and TRBJ1-1, with D maybe TRBD1 (6 bases). CDR3 size: 16 residues. Deletions cut 2 bases from V and 3 bases from J, with 16 bases between. Looked up from germline, CDR1 is SGHTA and CDR2 is FQGNSA.